The present T cell receptor (beta chain) was sequenced within a study of CD8 T cells in ankylosing spondylitis. Germline V CDR1 and CDR2: MGHDK, SYGVNS. J lost 6 bases, V lost 3 bases, and 1 base had no gene match. The CDR3 runs to 13 residues. There are many counts of this clonotype. From the 5' RACE reads, TCRdb called clonotypes with MiXCR, one entry per CDR3 protein. The table lists fewer than 350,000 distinct CDR3 sequences, around 10% of them singletons. The sequence was collected from a female donor with ankylosing spondylitis or in good health (not recorded which). This chain connects TRBV25-1 to TRBJ2-2, with 7 bases fitting TRBD2. Material: blood, either unsorted or a sorted T cell fraction (not recorded which). CDR3 nucleotides: TGTGCCAGCAGTGACCTAGCGGCCGGGGAGCTGTTTTTT. It is translated as CASSDLAAGELFF.